Below, 32 T cell receptor beta chains from the same sample are listed, as sequenced in a study of a mutant IDH1 vaccine in newly diagnosed glioma. Clones were read by immunoSEQ multiplex PCR, and TCRdb kept only the in-frame ones, dropping some. The sample carries around 92,000 clones, 83% recorded once. The time point was: baseline, week 1 (first vaccination visit). The treatment denotes: pre-vaccination baseline after standard-of-care therapy. The sequences come from PBMCs, collected from a glioma patient treated with radiotherapy, temozolomide or both. The source is a woman aged 45-60 years with glioma.

The rearrangement joins TRBV11-3 to TRBJ1-3; D is ambiguous. This CDR3 region has 15 residues. Per the germline V gene, CDR1 is SGHNT and CDR2 is YENEEA. V lost 0 bases and J 0 bases, leaving 6 bases between the germline ends. CDR3 loop: CASSLDGNSGNTIYF. Here the CDR3 DNA reads TGTGCCAGCAGCTTAGACGGGAACTCTGGAAACACCATATATTTT. Drawing the rest from reference TRBV11-3 and TRBJ1-3, the complete variable domain is EAGVVQSPRYKIIEKKQPVAFWCNPISGHNTLYWYLQNLGQGPELLIRYENEEAVDDSQLPKDRFSAERLKGVDSTLKIQPAELGDSAVYLCASSLDGNSGNTIYFGEGSWLTVV.

This clone was seen more than once but under ten times. The gene calls are TRBV5-4 and TRBJ1-1, with D perhaps TRBD1 (6 bases). The CDR3 runs 15 residues. Trimming cost V 0 bases and J 2 bases, with 11 bases left between them. Germline CDR1 and CDR2: SGHNT and YYREEE (reference sequence). The CDR3, as DNA: TGTGCCAGCAGCTTGGGGACAGATCTAAACACTGAAGCTTTCTTT. Its protein is CASSLGTDLNTEAFF.

The sample holds one count of this clone. V gene TRBV4-2 combines with J gene TRBJ2-7; the D gene is possibly TRBD2 (6 bases). Germline V CDR1 and CDR2: LGHNA, YNFKEQ. V shed 0 bases and J shed 9 bases, with 21 bases lying between them. The CDR3 has 16 residues. This chain's CDR3 is CASSQEKGAGPSLQYF. The CDR3 region has the DNA TGTGCCAGCAGCCAAGAGAAGGGAGCGGGCCCTTCCCTGCAGTACTTC.

V is TRBV7-8 and J is TRBJ2-7, with 7 bases that match TRBD1. J gave up 2 bases and V 7 bases, and 11 bases lay outside the gene matches. From germline, CDR1 is SGHVS and CDR2 FQNEAQ. The CDR3 spans 15 residues. CDR3 in DNA: TGTGCCAGCAAAAAGGACAGGACGGCTACCTACGAGCAGTACTTC. This sequence encodes CASKKDRTATYEQYF.

This chain joins TRBV7-2 and TRBJ2-7; TRBD1 is a possible D gene (5 bases). Germline V CDR1 and CDR2: SGHTA, FQGNSA. The CDR3 length is 12 residues. The V gene lost 5 bases and the J gene lost 4 bases, with 9 bases spanning the gap. CDR3 bases: TGTGCCAGCAGCCCCAGGGATTACGAGCAGTACTTC. It specifies CASSPRDYEQYF.

This clone occurred a few times. This chain links TRBV9 with TRBJ1-4; D remains ambiguous. CDR3 length: 12 amino acids. CDR1 and CDR2 (germline): SGDLS, YYNGEE. V was cut by 0 bases and J by 11 bases, with 8 bases left in between. The CDR3 protein is CASSVGGGKLFF. The CDR3, as DNA: TGTGCCAGCAGCGTAGGGGGAGGCAAACTGTTTTTT.

The chain joins TRBV11-3 to TRBJ2-7; either TRBD1 or TRBD2 may supply D (5 bases each). V was trimmed by 5 bases and J by 7 bases, leaving 15 bases between them. This CDR3 has 13 amino acids. Germline values: CDR1 SGHNT, CDR2 YENEEA. The chain's CDR3 is CASSRDRLSEQYF. The CDR3 nucleotides read TGTGCCAGCAGCCGGGACCGGTTGTCTGAGCAGTACTTC.

The chain employs TRBV4-1 and TRBJ2-7; D is uncertain. V lost 1 base and J 4 bases, leaving 8 bases between the germline ends. Germline V gene lookup returns CDR1 MGHRA and CDR2 YSYEKL. The CDR3 sequence is 13 residues long. CDR3 sequence reads: CASSQGKLYEQYF. The CDR3 DNA follows: TGCGCCAGCAGCCAAGGCAAGTTATACGAGCAGTACTTC.

The rearrangement links TRBV7-9 to TRBJ1-2; 8 nucleotides agree with TRBD1. V trimming: 5 bases; J trimming: 8 bases; junction bases outside the gene matches: 13. CDR3 length: 15 residues. Germline loops: CDR1 SEHNR, CDR2 FQNEAQ (reference sequence). This CDR3 reads CASSQGGRGQGGYTF. For the CDR3, the DNA is TGTGCCAGCAGCCAAGGGGGCAGGGGGCAGGGAGGCTACACCTTC.

The chain has TRBV7-9 and TRBJ2-6, with no clear D. The ends were cut back, 5 bases at V and 0 bases at J, with 5 bases in the middle. Germline CDR1 SEHNR, CDR2 FQNEAQ (reference sequence). The CDR3 has 14 residues. The CDR3 DNA is TGTGCCAGCAGCGTCAGCTCTGGGGCCAACGTCCTGACTTTC. Translating gives CASSVSSGANVLTF.

This clone was detected only once. J is TRBJ1-2 and V is TRBV2, with D perhaps matching TRBD1 (5 bases). V gave up 3 bases and J gave up 3 bases, with 8 bases separating them. CDR3 size: 13 residues. Looked up from germline, CDR1 is SNHLY and CDR2 is FYNNEI. In nucleotides, the CDR3 is TGTGCCAGCAGTGATCAGGGTTACTATGGCTACACCTTC. Translating gives CASSDQGYYGYTF.

V usage is TRBV2 and J usage is TRBJ2-3; 12 bases are shared with TRBD2. The ends lost 3 bases at V and 0 bases at J; junction bases unmatched: 4. The CDR3 has 17 amino acids. Germline lookup yields CDR1 SNHLY and CDR2 FYNNEI. The CDR3 coding sequence is TGTGCCAGCAGTGACGCCGGGACTAGCGGGAGCACAGATACGCAGTATTTT. This translates into CASSDAGTSGSTDTQYF.

V is TRBV9 and J is TRBJ1-1, with D tentatively TRBD1 (5 bases). Germline V gene lookup returns CDR1 SGDLS and CDR2 YYNGEE. This CDR3 contains 14 residues. Trimming took off 5 bases at V and 0 bases at J, with 11 bases between the two ends. CDR3 sequence (DNA): TGTGCCAGCAGTTGGGGGACGGTGAACACTGAAGCTTTCTTT. Residues: CASSWGTVNTEAFF.

Only one count was recorded for this clone. The rearrangement links TRBV5-1 to TRBJ1-1, with 7 bases identical to TRBD1. CDR3 length: 14 residues. Germline lookup yields CDR1 SGHRS and CDR2 YFSETQ. The ends lost 4 bases at V and 3 bases at J; junction bases unmatched: 6. DNA of the CDR3: TGCGCCAGCAGCGGAGCAGGGGGGTACACTGAAGCTTTCTTT. It codes for CASSGAGGYTEAFF.

J is TRBJ1-6 and V is TRBV6-1; 10 nucleotides agree with TRBD1. Germline V gives CDR1 MNHNS, CDR2 SASEGT. The CDR3 is 15 residues long. The J segment lost 6 bases and the V segment lost 4 bases, leaving 3 bases of the junction unmatched. The CDR3 reads CASSGGTGANSPLHF. CDR3 coding DNA: TGTGCCAGCAGTGGAGGGACAGGGGCTAATTCACCCCTCCACTTT.

V and J are TRBV5-1 and TRBJ1-1; 8 nucleotides line up with TRBD1. Germline lookup yields CDR1 SGHRS and CDR2 YFSETQ. Losses at the gene ends were 3 bases for V and 4 bases for J; bases not matched to a gene: 2. The CDR3 totals 13 residues. CDR3 nucleotides: TGCGCCAGCAGCTACGGACAGGGCACTGAAGCTTTCTTT. The encoded protein is CASSYGQGTEAFF.

The gene calls are TRBV29-1 and TRBJ2-3; 9 nucleotides agree with TRBD2. V was pared by 7 bases and J by 7 bases, with 12 bases of the junction left unmatched. Germline assignment: CDR1 SQVTM and CDR2 ANQGSEA. This CDR3 comprises 14 residues. The CDR3 nucleotides read TGCAGCGCCGATCGAGGGACTAGCCCATATACGCAGTATTTT. Its translation: CSADRGTSPYTQYF.

The CDR3 here is CSVEDQGVLSAFF. CDR3 sequence (DNA): TGCAGCGTTGAAGATCAGGGAGTTCTGTCCGCTTTCTTT. The V and J genes are TRBV29-1 and TRBJ1-1, with a tentative D call TRBD1 (5 bases). The CDR3 consists of 13 residues. Trimming removed 0 bases at V and 11 bases at J, with 16 bases between. Germline-derived CDR1 and CDR2 are SQVTM and ANQGSEA.

A single count supports this clone. The chain links TRBV5-1 to TRBJ2-1; D gene ambiguous. Trimming left V 0 bases short and J 3 bases short, with 10 bases between. The CDR3 is 15 residues long. In germline, CDR1 is SGHRS, CDR2 YFSETQ. Written as DNA, the CDR3 is TGCGCCAGCAGCTTGGGCGATATAGTCTACAATGAGCAGTTCTTC. Translating it yields CASSLGDIVYNEQFF.

The V call is TRBV6-5, the J call TRBJ2-1; 11 bases are a match to TRBD2. Germline V CDR1 and CDR2: MNHEY, SVGAGI. This CDR3 spans 14 amino acids. V dropped 8 bases and J dropped 7; count of bases not matched to a gene: 7. The CDR3 DNA reads as TGTGCCAGCCAAGAGACTAGCGGGGTAAATGAGCAGTTCTTC. Protein sequence: CASQETSGVNEQFF.

The rearrangement joins TRBV25-1 to TRBJ1-5, with D perhaps matching TRBD1 (5 bases). Germline CDR1 and CDR2: MGHDK and SYGVNS. This CDR3 has 14 residues. V was clipped by 6 bases and J by 3 bases, with 12 bases between them. Written as DNA, the CDR3 is TGTGCCAGCAGAGACCAAGGGGTCAATCAGCCCCAGCATTTT. Encoded protein: CASRDQGVNQPQHF.

CDR3 loop: CASSVNTEAFF. CDR3 nucleotide sequence: TGTGCCAGCAGTGTGAACACTGAAGCTTTCTTT. The chain has TRBV6-6 and TRBJ1-1; unclear D gene. This CDR3 region has 11 residues. Between the trimmed V and J ends, which lost 5 bases and 0 bases, there was a span of 1 base. Germline CDR1 MNHNY, CDR2 SVGAGI (reference sequence).

The chain links TRBV7-9 to TRBJ1-2; 8 nucleotides align to TRBD1. After removal of 2 bases from V and 8 bases from J, the junction contained 7 bases not matched to a gene. Germline CDR1 SEHNR, CDR2 FQNEAQ (reference sequence). The CDR3 consists of 14 residues. The CDR3 sequence is CASSLNQGAFGYTF. In nucleotides, the CDR3 is TGTGCCAGCAGCTTAAACCAGGGGGCGTTCGGCTACACCTTC.

This clone has a single count. The chain recombines TRBV5-6 with TRBJ2-6; no reliable D call. Germline CDR1 reads SGHDT; CDR2 reads YYEEEE. Between the trimmed V and J ends, which lost 3 bases and 3 bases, there was a span of 7 bases. The CDR3 contains 14 residues. The CDR3 sequence: CASSWDGGANVLTF. The CDR3 nucleotides are TGTGCCAGCAGCTGGGATGGTGGGGCCAACGTCCTGACTTTC.

This clone was counted once. V gene TRBV2 combines with J gene TRBJ1-6, with unresolved D. Germline CDR1 SNHLY, CDR2 FYNNEI. CDR3 length: 14 residues. V lost 7 bases and J lost 6, with 13 bases in between. The CDR3 DNA sequence: TGTGCCAGCACTAAGACACTCGTTAATTCACCCCTCCACTTT. Protein product: CASTKTLVNSPLHF. Complete variable domain (other parts from reference TRBV2 and TRBJ1-6): EPEVTQTPSHQVTQMGQEVILRCVPISNHLYFYWYRQILGQKVEFLVSFYNNEISEKSEIFDDQFSVERPDGSNFTLKIRSTKLEDSAMYFCASTKTLVNSPLHFGNGTRLTVT.

Note on this clone: Sequence at one end of the junction differs from germline and may be a read error. This chain joins TRBV7-2 and TRBJ1-6; no reliable D call. The germline V gene encodes CDR1 SGHTA and CDR2 FQGNSA. This CDR3 has 12 amino acids. The CDR3 nucleotides read TGTGCCAGCAGCAACCTAAATTCTCCCCTCCACTTT. Translating it yields CASSNLNSPLHF.

The rearrangement uses TRBV9 and TRBJ1-1; TRBD1 aligns across 9 bases. Germline V gene data show CDR1 as SGDLS and CDR2 as YYNGEE. The CDR3 contains 20 residues. Trimming at V came to 5 bases and at J to 0 bases, leaving 20 bases not matched to a gene. Written as DNA, the CDR3 is TGTGCCAGCAGTGCCGGGACAGGGAGGATTGGAGCAGGAATGAACACTGAAGCTTTCTTT. This translates into CASSAGTGRIGAGMNTEAFF. Complete variable domain (other parts from reference TRBV9 and TRBJ1-1): DSGVTQTPKHLITATGQRVTLRCSPRSGDLSVYWYQQSLDQGLQFLIQYYNGEERAKGNILERFSAQQFPDLHSELNLSSLELGDSALYFCASSAGTGRIGAGMNTEAFFGQGTRLTVV.

This clone was seen a handful of times. V gene TRBV11-2 combines with J gene TRBJ1-2; tentative D call: TRBD1 (5 bases). Looked up from germline, CDR1 is SGHAT and CDR2 is FQNNGV. CDR3 length: 13 amino acids. Deletions cut 5 bases from V and 4 bases from J, with 11 bases between. This chain's CDR3 is CASSLGGSYGYTF. CDR3 sequence (DNA): TGTGCCAGCAGCCTCGGGGGTAGCTATGGCTACACCTTC.

This chain links TRBV19 with TRBJ2-1; D is unresolved. CDR3 length: 16 residues. V lost 5 bases and J 0 bases, leaving 14 bases between the germline ends. CDR1 and CDR2 (germline): LNHDA, SQIVND (reference sequence). The CDR3 DNA follows: TGTGCCAGTAGTTATGGGTTTGGAAGCTCCTACAATGAGCAGTTCTTC. Encoded protein: CASSYGFGSSYNEQFF.

The chain is built from TRBV25-1 and TRBJ1-1; TRBD1 is a possible D gene (6 bases). The CDR3 is 17 amino acids. Germline CDR1 and CDR2: MGHDK and SYGVNS. V shed 5 bases and J shed 0 bases, with 19 bases lying between them. The CDR3 DNA reads TGTGCCAGCAGTCCCCACAGGGACGCGAACTTGAACACTGAAGCTTTCTTT. Its protein product is CASSPHRDANLNTEAFF.

The rearrangement joins TRBV29-1 to TRBJ2-1; 8 nucleotides match TRBD2. CDR1 and CDR2 from the germline V gene are SQVTM and ANQGSEA. V was pared by 4 bases and J by 6 bases, with 8 bases of the junction left unmatched. The CDR3 is 14 residues long. The DNA of the CDR3 is TGCAGCGTTGGTAGGGCGGGGGGACTCAATGAGCAGTTCTTC. Translation gives CSVGRAGGLNEQFF.

The gene calls are TRBV5-5 and TRBJ2-7; weak D call: TRBD2 (5 bases). Germline lookup yields CDR1 SGHKS and CDR2 YYEKEE (reference sequence). Trimming left V 2 bases short and J 2 bases short, with 8 bases between. The CDR3 length is 13 residues. The CDR3 sequence: CASSLGRTYEQYF. Written as DNA, the CDR3 is TGTGCCAGCAGCTTAGGGAGAACCTACGAGCAGTACTTC.